This is a list of T cell receptor beta chains from one sample in a study of vaccination and CD4 T cells after COVID-19. One entry per CDR3 protein results from TCRdb running MiXCR on the PCR reads. Of over 15,000 distinct CDR3 sequences listed, around 79% were seen once; the top ten hold more than 9%. Their target antigens are unknown. Source: CD4+ T cells from blood, cultured in vitro, taken after SARS-CoV-2 vaccination. The receptors here all came from a human donor who received a COVID-19 vaccine. Both conserved end residues are part of each CDR3. The D gene is left open where the match is weak. The size of a clone is reported for some rows only, either as once, few or many, or as a class for expanded clones.

v_call	j_call	d_call	clone_size	cdr3_aa	cdr3_nt
TRBV7-2	TRBJ2-2	TRBD2	-	CASSLAFGGVKTGELFF	TGTGCCAGCAGCTTAGCGTTCGGGGGGGTAAAGACCGGGGAGCTGTTTTTT
TRBV2	TRBJ1-6	TRBD1	-	CASRGRQGDSNSPLHF	TGTGCCAGCAGAGGGAGACAGGGGGATTCCAATTCACCCCTCCACTTT
TRBV5-1	TRBJ1-6	-	-	CASSVGDSPLHF	TGCGCCAGCAGCGTTGGGGATTCACCCCTCCACTTT
TRBV7-3	TRBJ2-3	-	-	CASSSPLAPDTQYF	TGTGCCAGCAGCTCTCCACTAGCCCCAGATACGCAGTATTTT
TRBV20-1	TRBJ1-5	-	-	CSAREINSNQPQHF	TGCAGTGCTAGAGAGATTAATAGCAATCAGCCCCAGCATTTT
TRBV6-1	TRBJ2-7	TRBD2	-	CASSPPGGEQYF	TGTGCCAGCAGTCCCCCCGGGGGGGAGCAGTACTTC
TRBV10-3	TRBJ2-2	TRBD2	-	CAIKTSGAYTGELFF	TGTGCCATCAAGACTAGCGGGGCTTACACCGGGGAGCTGTTTTTT
TRBV6-5	TRBJ1-1	-	-	CASSYRTGSAFF	TGTGCCAGCAGTTACAGAACAGGGTCGGCTTTCTTT
TRBV5-4	TRBJ2-5	-	few	CASSLSIGRVETQYF	TGTGCCAGCAGCTTGAGCATCGGAAGGGTAGAGACCCAGTACTTC
TRBV19	TRBJ2-2	TRBD1	once	CASSVTGTGDFAGELFF	TGTGCCAGTAGTGTCACCGGGACAGGGGATTTTGCCGGGGAGCTGTTTTTT
TRBV5-1	TRBJ2-5	-	-	CASSLAGGWWETQYF	TGCGCCAGCAGCTTGGCGGGGGGCTGGTGGGAGACCCAGTACTTC
TRBV20-1	TRBJ2-4	-	medium-sized	CSARGMTDFAKNIQYF	TGCAGTGCTAGAGGAATGACAGACTTCGCCAAAAACATTCAGTACTTC
TRBV15	TRBJ2-1	-	-	CATSRVRRHPNEQFF	TGTGCCACCAGCAGAGTCCGGAGGCACCCGAATGAGCAGTTCTTC
TRBV10-2	TRBJ2-2	TRBD1	-	CASGRGQGITGELFF	TGCGCCAGCGGGAGGGGACAGGGAATCACCGGGGAGCTGTTTTTT
TRBV6-4	TRBJ1-6	-	-	CASSEGGDNSPLHF	TGTGCCAGCAGTGAAGGAGGGGATAATTCACCCCTCCACTTT
TRBV6-5	TRBJ1-6	TRBD1	-	CASSYSDRGLSSPLHF	TGTGCCAGCAGTTATTCGGACAGGGGGTTGTCTTCACCCCTCCACTTT
TRBV7-3	TRBJ2-2	-	-	CASSQPGGRSTGELFF	TGTGCCAGCAGCCAACCTGGGGGTCGGAGCACCGGGGAGCTGTTTTTT
TRBV5-1	TRBJ2-7	-	-	CASSLAWGSGSYEQYF	TGCGCCAGCAGCTTGGCCTGGGGGAGTGGGTCCTACGAGCAGTACTTC